This passage covers 5 T cell receptor beta chains from one sample sequenced in a study of blood T cell repertoires in COVID-19. Method: immunoSEQ multiplex PCR; TCRdb's copy keeps in-frame clones and lacks some. The sample yields about 360,000 clones, 86% seen once. Sequencing was carried out using peripheral blood. These receptors came from a woman aged 55-69 years with COVID-19, enrolled during active disease.

The chain carries TRBV19 and TRBJ1-2; TRBD1 matches at 7 bases. The germline gives CDR1 LNHDA, CDR2 SQIVND (reference sequence). CDR3 length: 15 residues. Trimming cost V 4 bases and J 2 bases; bases outside gene matches: 7. The DNA for the CDR3 is TGTGCCAGTAGTACTAGGACAGGAACAAACTATGGCTACACCTTC. It specifies CASSTRTGTNYGYTF.

This chain connects TRBV18 to TRBJ2-7; possible D gene TRBD2, 5 bases. Germline-derived CDR1 and CDR2 are KGHSH and LQKENI. Trimming cost V 3 bases and J 7 bases, with 16 bases left between them. The CDR3 has 14 amino acids. CDR3 coding DNA: TGTGCCAGCTCACCTGGACTCGCCTTGGGAGAGCAGTACTTC. Residues: CASSPGLALGEQYF.

The genes are TRBV9 and TRBJ1-2; TRBD1 matches 8 bases. Losses at the gene ends were 4 bases for V and 4 bases for J; bases not matched to a gene: 3. CDR1 is SGDLS, CDR2 YYNGEE, per germline. The CDR3 length is 13 residues. CDR3 coding DNA: TGTGCCAGCAGCTCAGGACAGGGCTATGGCTACACCTTC. This encodes CASSSGQGYGYTF.

The chain is built from TRBV14 and TRBJ2-7; 8 bases map to TRBD1. CDR3 length: 20 amino acids. The V and J ends lost 5 bases and 0 bases, in that order; junction bases with no gene match: 21. Germline V CDR1 and CDR2: SGHDN, FVKESK. The CDR3 sequence is CASSARRGTGIIRSSYEQYF. The CDR3 nucleotides are TGTGCCAGCAGCGCAAGAAGAGGGACAGGTATAATCCGAAGCTCCTACGAGCAGTACTTC.

The rearrangement links TRBV4-1 to TRBJ2-7, with D tentatively TRBD1 (6 bases). The V and J ends lost 3 bases and 3 bases respectively, with 15 bases between them. The germline gives CDR1 MGHRA, CDR2 YSYEKL. The CDR3 contains 15 residues. The CDR3 spells CASSQGAGESYEQYF. The CDR3 DNA is TGCGCCAGCAGCCAGGGGGCAGGGGAGAGCTACGAGCAGTACTTC.